This T cell receptor (beta chain) emerged from a study of cytomegalovirus exposure and HLA in healthy donors. On the study more broadly: An early release of data contained about 85 million unique TCRs, which came from HLA-typed donors. Among about 380 genotyped donors, around 80% fell in the Caucasian-associated ancestry cluster. Findings and caveats of the study: Cytomegalovirus status, reportedly, was diagnosed with high specificity and sensitivity by the classifier. HLA allele associations emerged for 16,951 TCR beta sequences in a later analysis, at 0.05 false discovery rate.

As for this clone: Its antigen is undetermined.

PCR primers comprised 60 Vbeta and 13 Jbeta primers. The table came from immunoSEQ multiplex PCR; TCRdb's copy has only in-frame clones and leaves some out. In the table there are approximately 240,000 clones, 80% to 90% of which are singletons. The CDR3 spans 16 residues. The V gene end was trimmed by 1 base and the J gene end by 1 base; junction bases not matched to a gene: 5. Germline CDR1 is MGHDK and CDR2 is SYGVNS. The rearrangement uses TRBV25-1 and TRBJ1-1; 8 positions agree with TRBD1. The sample consisted of PBMCs. The TCR sequence derives from a woman aged 18-29 years in good health and CMV-seronegative. The CDR3 sequence: CASSELYQGANTEAFF. DNA for the CDR3: TGTGCCAGCAGTGAATTATATCAGGGGGCGAACACTGAAGCTTTCTTT.